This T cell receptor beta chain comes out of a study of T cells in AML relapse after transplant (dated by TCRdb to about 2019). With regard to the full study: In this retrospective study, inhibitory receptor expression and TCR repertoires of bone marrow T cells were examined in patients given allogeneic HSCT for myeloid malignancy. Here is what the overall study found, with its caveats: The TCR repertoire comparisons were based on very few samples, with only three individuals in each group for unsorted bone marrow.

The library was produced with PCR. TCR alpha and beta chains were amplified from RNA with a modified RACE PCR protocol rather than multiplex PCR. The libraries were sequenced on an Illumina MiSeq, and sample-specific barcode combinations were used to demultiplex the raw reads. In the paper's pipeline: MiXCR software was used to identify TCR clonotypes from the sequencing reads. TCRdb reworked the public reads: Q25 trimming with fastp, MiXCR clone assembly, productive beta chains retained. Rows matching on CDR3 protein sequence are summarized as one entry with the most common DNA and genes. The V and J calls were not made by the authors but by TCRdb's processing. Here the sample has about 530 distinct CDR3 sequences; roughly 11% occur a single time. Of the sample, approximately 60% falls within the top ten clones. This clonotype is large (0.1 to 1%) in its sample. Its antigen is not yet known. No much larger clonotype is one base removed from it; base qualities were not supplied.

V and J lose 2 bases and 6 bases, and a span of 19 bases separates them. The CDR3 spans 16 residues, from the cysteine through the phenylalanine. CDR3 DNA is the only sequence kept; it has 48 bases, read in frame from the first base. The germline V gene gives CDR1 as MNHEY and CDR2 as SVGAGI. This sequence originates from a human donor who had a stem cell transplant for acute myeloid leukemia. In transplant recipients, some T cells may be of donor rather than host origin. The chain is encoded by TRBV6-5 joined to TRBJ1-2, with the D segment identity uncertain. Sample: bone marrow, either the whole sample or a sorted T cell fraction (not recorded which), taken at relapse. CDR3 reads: CASSYLPSGSGDGYTF. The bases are TGTGCCAGCAGTTACCTACCCTCGGGGTCGGGTGATGGCTACACCTTC.